This TCR beta chain is from a study of shared clonotypes between healthy human individuals. Study results and caveats: Memory subsets had estimated richness that was generally smaller than that of naive subsets.

Using immunoSEQ multiplex PCR, the repertoire was profiled, and TCRdb retains in-frame clones only, with some absent. The sample includes over a million clones, roughly 95% of them seen just once. The CDR3 runs to 14 residues. V lost 7 bases to trimming and J lost 0 bases; unmatched junction nucleotides: 6. Germline V gene lookup returns CDR1 SGHTA and CDR2 FQGNSA. Healthy and HIV-negative, the adult donors had no recent acute infections or vaccinations. As for this clone: Its target is unknown.

The TCR sequence derives from a man aged 30 to 39 in good health. J is TRBJ2-7 and V is TRBV7-2; 7 bases are a match to TRBD2. The material sequenced was naive CD4+ T cells sorted from blood. Regarding subset: CD45RA+ positively selected. The CDR3 spells CASTPERDSYEQYF. The CDR3 nucleotides are TGTGCCAGCACCCCCGAGCGGGACTCCTACGAGCAGTACTTC.